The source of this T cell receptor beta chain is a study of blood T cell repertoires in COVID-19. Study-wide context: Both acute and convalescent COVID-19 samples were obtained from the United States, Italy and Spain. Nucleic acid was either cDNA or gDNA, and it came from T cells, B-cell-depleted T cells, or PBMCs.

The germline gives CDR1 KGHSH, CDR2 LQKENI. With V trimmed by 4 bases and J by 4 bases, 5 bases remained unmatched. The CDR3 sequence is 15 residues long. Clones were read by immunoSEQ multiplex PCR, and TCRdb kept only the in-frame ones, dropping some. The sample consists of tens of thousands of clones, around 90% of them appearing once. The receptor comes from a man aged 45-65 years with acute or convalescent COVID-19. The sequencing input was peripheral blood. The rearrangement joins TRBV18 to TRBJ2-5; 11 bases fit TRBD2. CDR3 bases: TGTGCCAGCTCACTAGACGGACTAGCGGGAGAGACCCAGTACTTC. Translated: CASSLDGLAGETQYF.